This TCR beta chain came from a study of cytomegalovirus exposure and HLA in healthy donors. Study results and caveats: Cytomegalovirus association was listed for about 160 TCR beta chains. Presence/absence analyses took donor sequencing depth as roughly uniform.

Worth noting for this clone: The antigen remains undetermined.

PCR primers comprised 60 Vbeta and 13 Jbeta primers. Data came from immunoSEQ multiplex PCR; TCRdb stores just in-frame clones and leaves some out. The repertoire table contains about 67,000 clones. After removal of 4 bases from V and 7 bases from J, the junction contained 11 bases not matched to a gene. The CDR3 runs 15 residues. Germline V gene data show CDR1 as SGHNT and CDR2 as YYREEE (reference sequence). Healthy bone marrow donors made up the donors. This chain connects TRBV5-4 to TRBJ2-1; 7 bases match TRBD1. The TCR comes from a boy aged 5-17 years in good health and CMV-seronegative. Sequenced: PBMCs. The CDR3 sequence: CASSPRGPQGNEQFF. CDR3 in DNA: TGTGCCAGCAGCCCGAGGGGGCCCCAAGGGAATGAGCAGTTCTTC.